Listed below are T cell receptor beta chains from one sample, sequenced in a study of liver allograft versus peripheral blood T cells. TCRdb redid the calling of the reads with MiXCR, one entry per CDR3 protein. The sample shows fewer than 15,000 distinct CDR3 sequences, around 20% of them seen only once. These receptors originate from a human patient who had a liver transplant. Some T cells may be graft donor cells. Both conserved end residues are part of each CDR3. The order of the fields is D gene, J gene, clone size, V gene, CDR3 DNA, CDR3 protein. A D gene is named only where the DNA matches it firmly. The size of a clone is reported for some rows only, either as once, few or many, or as a class for expanded clones.

D gene: TRBD2; J gene: TRBJ2-7; clone size: few; V gene: TRBV20-1; CDR3 DNA: TGCAGTGCTAGCAGGACTAGCGGTGCCTACGAGCAGTACTTC; CDR3 protein: CSASRTSGAYEQYF
D gene: .; J gene: TRBJ2-7; clone size: few; V gene: TRBV30; CDR3 DNA: TGTGCCTGGGGCCCGGAGGGACCCCGGGAGCAGTACTTC; CDR3 protein: CAWGPEGPREQYF
D gene: .; J gene: TRBJ2-2; clone size: medium-sized; V gene: TRBV13; CDR3 DNA: TGTGCCAGCAGCTTGTACTTCGGGGAGCTGTTTTTT; CDR3 protein: CASSLYFGELFF
D gene: .; J gene: TRBJ1-1; clone size: many; V gene: TRBV28; CDR3 DNA: TGTGCCAGCAGTTTTCCTCAACGGGGCACTGAAGCTTTCTTT; CDR3 protein: CASSFPQRGTEAFF
D gene: TRBD2; J gene: TRBJ2-3; clone size: .; V gene: TRBV20-1; CDR3 DNA: TGCAGTGGGACTAGCGGGAGTAGCACAGAGACGCAGTATTTT; CDR3 protein: CSGTSGSSTETQYF
D gene: .; J gene: TRBJ2-5; clone size: many; V gene: TRBV10-3; CDR3 DNA: TGTGCCATCAGTGAGGGGGTCCTTAGGGCCCAAGAGACCCAGTACTTC; CDR3 protein: CAISEGVLRAQETQYF
D gene: TRBD1; J gene: TRBJ1-1; clone size: .; V gene: TRBV5-1; CDR3 DNA: TGCGCCAGCAGCTTGGCCTTGACAGGGGGACCCTTGAACACTGAAGCTTTCTTT; CDR3 protein: CASSLALTGGPLNTEAFF
D gene: .; J gene: TRBJ2-1; clone size: medium-sized; V gene: TRBV19; CDR3 DNA: TGTGCCAGTAGTATAGGAAGCTCCTACAATGAGCAGTTCTTC; CDR3 protein: CASSIGSSYNEQFF
D gene: .; J gene: TRBJ2-7; clone size: .; V gene: TRBV3-1; CDR3 DNA: TGTGCCAGCAGCCCGGCTTGGGGCACCTACGAGCAGTACTTC; CDR3 protein: CASSPAWGTYEQYF
D gene: TRBD2; J gene: TRBJ2-7; clone size: medium-sized; V gene: TRBV19; CDR3 DNA: TGTGCCAGTAGTAGAGAGCGCGGGAGATCAGTGAACTACGAGCAGTACTTC; CDR3 protein: CASSRERGRSVNYEQYF
D gene: .; J gene: TRBJ2-7; clone size: medium-sized; V gene: TRBV5-6; CDR3 DNA: TGTGCCAGCAGCTTACCCGGGACAAGCTACGAGCAGTACTTC; CDR3 protein: CASSLPGTSYEQYF
D gene: TRBD1; J gene: TRBJ1-2; clone size: .; V gene: TRBV28; CDR3 DNA: TGTGCCAGCAGCTCAGGGGGCAGGGTGGGCGGCTACACCTTC; CDR3 protein: CASSSGGRVGGYTF
D gene: .; J gene: TRBJ2-5; clone size: .; V gene: TRBV5-4; CDR3 DNA: TGTGCCAGCAGCCGCTGGGAAGAGACCCAGTACTTC; CDR3 protein: CASSRWEETQYF
D gene: .; J gene: TRBJ1-1; clone size: many; V gene: TRBV18; CDR3 DNA: TGTGCCAGCTCACCTACGGCGGGAGACACTGAAGCTTTCTTT; CDR3 protein: CASSPTAGDTEAFF
D gene: .; J gene: TRBJ1-2; clone size: .; V gene: TRBV20-1; CDR3 DNA: TGCAGTGCTAGAGCTCCGACAGATGCGACTTCAAACTATGGCTACACCTTC; CDR3 protein: CSARAPTDATSNYGYTF
D gene: TRBD2; J gene: TRBJ2-3; clone size: .; V gene: TRBV7-2; CDR3 DNA: TGTGCCAGCAGCTTCCCTAGCGGGAGTTCAGATACGCAGTATTTT; CDR3 protein: CASSFPSGSSDTQYF
D gene: .; J gene: TRBJ1-5; clone size: many; V gene: TRBV7-2; CDR3 DNA: TGTGCCAGCAGCTTAGTGGCGGAACAGCCCCAGCATTTT; CDR3 protein: CASSLVAEQPQHF
D gene: TRBD2; J gene: TRBJ2-5; clone size: many; V gene: TRBV19; CDR3 DNA: TGTGCCAGTAGCGCGATAGCGGGGCAAGAGACCCAGTACTTC; CDR3 protein: CASSAIAGQETQYF
D gene: .; J gene: TRBJ1-2; clone size: medium-sized; V gene: TRBV7-9; CDR3 DNA: TGTGCCAGCAGCTTATGGGCGGATGGCTACACCTTC; CDR3 protein: CASSLWADGYTF
D gene: .; J gene: TRBJ1-5; clone size: medium-sized; V gene: TRBV27; CDR3 DNA: TGTGCCAGCGGCCCATATACCGCTAGCAATCAGCCCCAGCATTTT; CDR3 protein: CASGPYTASNQPQHF
D gene: .; J gene: TRBJ2-3; clone size: .; V gene: TRBV24-1; CDR3 DNA: TGTGCCACCAGTAAGGGAGGAACAGATACGCAGTATTTT; CDR3 protein: CATSKGGTDTQYF
D gene: .; J gene: TRBJ2-7; clone size: medium-sized; V gene: TRBV7-2; CDR3 DNA: TGTGCCAGCAGCTTAAACCCCTCCTACGAGCAGTACTTC; CDR3 protein: CASSLNPSYEQYF
D gene: TRBD1; J gene: TRBJ1-2; clone size: medium-sized; V gene: TRBV19; CDR3 DNA: TGTGCCAGTAGTACCCAGGGGGCCGACTATGGCTACACCTTC; CDR3 protein: CASSTQGADYGYTF
D gene: .; J gene: TRBJ1-5; clone size: .; V gene: TRBV5-1; CDR3 DNA: TGCGCCAGCAGCTTGGGGGCGGGCCAGCCCCAGCATTTT; CDR3 protein: CASSLGAGQPQHF
D gene: TRBD1; J gene: TRBJ1-2; clone size: medium-sized; V gene: TRBV6-6; CDR3 DNA: TGTGCCAGCAGTTCAAGTGACAGGGTTCCTAGGGGCTACACCTTC; CDR3 protein: CASSSSDRVPRGYTF
D gene: TRBD1; J gene: TRBJ2-5; clone size: .; V gene: TRBV24-1; CDR3 DNA: TGTGCCACCAGTGATTTCGACAGGGGTTTTGGGGAGACCCAGTACTTC; CDR3 protein: CATSDFDRGFGETQYF
D gene: TRBD1; J gene: TRBJ2-7; clone size: few; V gene: TRBV5-1; CDR3 DNA: TGCGCCAGCAGCTTGGCCCAAACAGGGGACGAGCAGTACTTC; CDR3 protein: CASSLAQTGDEQYF
D gene: .; J gene: TRBJ1-1; clone size: .; V gene: TRBV5-4; CDR3 DNA: TGTGCCAGCAGCGTAGGAACTGAAGCTTTCTTT; CDR3 protein: CASSVGTEAFF
D gene: .; J gene: TRBJ2-7; clone size: .; V gene: TRBV28; CDR3 DNA: TGTGCCAGCAGCCTGGGACCACGAGGGGAGCAGTACTTC; CDR3 protein: CASSLGPRGEQYF
D gene: TRBD1; J gene: TRBJ2-3; clone size: .; V gene: TRBV5-5; CDR3 DNA: TGTGCCAGCAGCACCGGGGACAGGGGTTCGGCAGATACGCAGTATTTT; CDR3 protein: CASSTGDRGSADTQYF
D gene: .; J gene: TRBJ1-2; clone size: medium-sized; V gene: TRBV5-4; CDR3 DNA: TGTGCCAGCAGCAGCTCGGGGGGCATCAGCTATGGCTACACCTTC; CDR3 protein: CASSSSGGISYGYTF
D gene: .; J gene: TRBJ1-5; clone size: .; V gene: TRBV20-1; CDR3 DNA: TGCAGTGTAAGAGGGCAGAGCAATCAGCCCCAGCATTTT; CDR3 protein: CSVRGQSNQPQHF
D gene: .; J gene: TRBJ2-2; clone size: many; V gene: TRBV24-1; CDR3 DNA: TGTGCCACCAGTGATCAGACCACCGGGGAGCTGTTTTTT; CDR3 protein: CATSDQTTGELFF
D gene: .; J gene: TRBJ1-2; clone size: medium-sized; V gene: TRBV6-1; CDR3 DNA: TGTGCCAGCAGTGAAACCGACAGGTCCTGGGCAGGCGATGGCTACACCTTC; CDR3 protein: CASSETDRSWAGDGYTF
D gene: .; J gene: TRBJ1-5; clone size: many; V gene: TRBV15; CDR3 DNA: TGTGCCACCGGTTGGGGCGACAATCAGCCCCAGCATTTT; CDR3 protein: CATGWGDNQPQHF
D gene: TRBD1; J gene: TRBJ1-1; clone size: .; V gene: TRBV5-4; CDR3 DNA: TGTGCCAGCTCCCGGACAGGGACGAACACTGAAGCTTTCTTT; CDR3 protein: CASSRTGTNTEAFF
D gene: .; J gene: TRBJ1-6; clone size: few; V gene: TRBV28; CDR3 DNA: TGTGCCAGCGGGGATCTTCCGAATTCACCCCTCCACTTT; CDR3 protein: CASGDLPNSPLHF
D gene: .; J gene: TRBJ1-1; clone size: .; V gene: TRBV19; CDR3 DNA: TGTGCCAGTAGGGCAGGGTTCTCCACTGAAGCTTTCTTT; CDR3 protein: CASRAGFSTEAFF
D gene: TRBD2; J gene: TRBJ2-7; clone size: .; V gene: TRBV20-1; CDR3 DNA: TGCAGTGCCAGTATCCTAGCGGACTACGAGCAGTACTTC; CDR3 protein: CSASILADYEQYF
D gene: .; J gene: TRBJ1-5; clone size: few; V gene: TRBV28; CDR3 DNA: TGTGCCAGCAGTTTAGGAGGTGGCGGGGGGCAGCCCCAGCATTTT; CDR3 protein: CASSLGGGGGQPQHF
D gene: .; J gene: TRBJ2-5; clone size: .; V gene: TRBV7-2; CDR3 DNA: TGTGCCAGCAGCTATCCTAACGAAGAGACCCAGTACTTC; CDR3 protein: CASSYPNEETQYF